These 21 T cell receptor beta chains were all obtained from the same sample, sequenced in a study of monozygotic twins with cystic fibrosis. Sequenced by immunoSEQ multiplex PCR; TCRdb stores in-frame clones only, minus some. This table holds 30,000 or so clones, more than 55% found once. Sequenced input: blood. These receptors all come from a girl between 5 and 17 years old with cystic fibrosis.

This chain links TRBV29-1 with TRBJ2-7; the match to TRBD2 covers 12 bases. The CDR3 loop spans 13 amino acids. CDR1 and CDR2 from the germline V gene are SQVTM and ANQGSEA. Germline trimming cut 6 bases from V and 2 bases from J; bases unmatched to any gene: 2. The chain's CDR3 is CSVLAGGTYEQYF. For the CDR3, the DNA is TGCAGCGTACTAGCGGGAGGTACCTACGAGCAGTACTTC.

This clone has more than one count but fewer than ten. The chain combines TRBV5-4 with TRBJ2-1, with TRBD2 matching over 13 bases. Germline assignment: CDR1 SGHNT and CDR2 YYREEE (reference sequence). The CDR3 covers 17 residues. J lost 4 bases, V lost 3 bases, and 7 bases had no gene match. Written as DNA, the CDR3 is TGTGCCAGCAGCTCGCGGACTAGCGGGGGACCTTACAATGAGCAGTTCTTC. Residues: CASSSRTSGGPYNEQFF.

The gene calls are TRBV4-1 and TRBJ2-3, with 8 nucleotides matching TRBD1. V was pared by 2 bases and J by 4 bases, with 11 bases of the junction left unmatched. From germline, CDR1 is MGHRA and CDR2 YSYEKL. This CDR3 comprises 17 residues. The CDR3 protein is CASSQTPLPGGPDTQYF. CDR3 DNA: TGCGCCAGCAGCCAAACCCCTCTGCCAGGGGGCCCAGATACGCAGTATTTT.

The V and J genes are TRBV15 and TRBJ2-7; D is perhaps TRBD1 or TRBD2 (5 bases each). The CDR3 is 14 residues long. Between the trimmed V and J ends, which lost 5 bases and 0 bases, there was a span of 11 bases. Germline assignment: CDR1 LNHNV and CDR2 YYDKDF (reference sequence). The CDR3 nucleotides read TGTGCCACCAGCCCCGCCGGGACCTCCTACGAGCAGTACTTC. Amino acids: CATSPAGTSYEQYF. Variable domain in full (rest from reference TRBV15 and TRBJ2-7): DAMVIQNPRYQVTQFGKPVTLSCSQTLNHNVMYWYQQKSSQAPKLLFHYYDKDFNNEADTPDNFQSRRPNTSFCFLDIRSPGLGDTAMYLCATSPAGTSYEQYFGPGTRLTVT.

The chain has TRBV6-5 and TRBJ2-3, with D tentatively TRBD1 or TRBD2 (5 bases each). Trimming left V 4 bases short and J 2 bases short, with 13 bases between. The CDR3 runs 15 residues. CDR1 and CDR2 from the germline V gene are MNHEY and SVGAGI. In DNA form, the CDR3 reads TGTGCCAGCAGTTCCCGGGACCCAGACACAGATACGCAGTATTTT. Translating gives CASSSRDPDTDTQYF.

This chain links TRBV13 with TRBJ1-2; 9 bases are shared with TRBD1. Trimming at V came to 5 bases and at J to 2 bases, leaving 9 bases not matched to a gene. The CDR3 is 16 amino acids. CDR1 is PRHDT and CDR2 is FYEKMQ in the germline V gene (reference sequence). CDR3 region: CASSHRDRERNYGYTF. CDR3 DNA: TGTGCCAGCAGCCATCGGGACAGGGAACGGAACTATGGCTACACCTTC.

This sequence joins TRBV6-5 and TRBJ2-1, with 8 bases identical to TRBD2. V shed 6 bases and J 6 bases; nucleotides not matched to a gene: 7. The length of the CDR3 is 14 residues. Germline CDR1 reads MNHEY; CDR2 reads SVGAGI. CDR3 coding DNA: TGTGCCAGCAGACTCGGACTAGCCGCCAATGAGCAGTTCTTC. It encodes CASRLGLAANEQFF.

V is TRBV6-6 and J is TRBJ1-1; a possible D gene is TRBD1 (5 bases). The germline V gene has CDR1 MNHNY and CDR2 SVGAGI (reference sequence). V was trimmed by 2 bases and J by 3 bases, leaving 10 bases between them. This CDR3 spans 14 amino acids. CDR3 sequence reads: CASSYRGLDTEAFF. The CDR3 nucleotides read TGTGCCAGCAGTTACAGGGGCTTGGACACTGAAGCTTTCTTT.

The rearrangement links TRBV4-1 to TRBJ2-3; 9 nucleotides match TRBD2. CDR1 is MGHRA, CDR2 YSYEKL, per germline. CDR3 length: 17 residues. J lost 6 bases, V lost 1 base, and 11 bases had no gene match. The CDR3 loop is CASSQVLIAGVEDTQYF. CDR3 nucleotides: TGCGCCAGCAGCCAAGTGCTGATAGCGGGAGTCGAGGATACGCAGTATTTT.

The chain links TRBV27 to TRBJ1-5; 9 bases line up with TRBD1. V shed 6 bases, J shed 7 bases, and the junction held 7 bases outside the gene matches. The CDR3 runs 14 residues. Germline CDR1 and CDR2: MNHEY and SMNVEV (reference sequence). For the CDR3, the DNA is TGTGCCAGCAGGCCGTGGACAGGGGAGCAGCCCCAGCATTTT. Residues: CASRPWTGEQPQHF.

Only a few counts were recorded for this clone. The CDR3 here is CASSLAVTGTGNTIYF. Written as DNA, the CDR3 is TGTGCCAGCAGCTTAGCAGTGACAGGGACTGGAAACACCATATATTTT. The chain has TRBV7-9 and TRBJ1-3; TRBD1 matches 7 bases. This CDR3 spans 16 amino acids. The J segment lost 2 bases and the V segment lost 0 bases, leaving 4 bases of the junction unmatched. Germline assignment: CDR1 SEHNR and CDR2 FQNEAQ (reference sequence).

V is TRBV19 and J is TRBJ2-1; D perhaps matches TRBD2 (5 bases). This CDR3 is 14 amino acids long. From germline, CDR1 is LNHDA and CDR2 SQIVND (reference sequence). The V gene lost 5 bases and the J gene lost 7 bases, with 15 bases spanning the gap. DNA of the CDR3: TGTGCCAGTAGTGCTAGCTCCGGGATAAATGAGCAGTTCTTC. Translating gives CASSASSGINEQFF.

The gene calls are TRBV14 and TRBJ2-1; 10 bases match TRBD2. V was clipped by 1 base and J by 4 bases; unmatched bases: 1. CDR3 length: 15 amino acids. From germline, CDR1 is SGHDN and CDR2 FVKESK. The CDR3 coding sequence is TGTGCCAGCAGCCAAGCACTAGCGGGATACAATGAGCAGTTCTTC. Translated, it gives CASSQALAGYNEQFF.

The chain couples TRBV25-1 to TRBJ1-1, with 12 bases that match TRBD1. The V and J ends lost 7 bases and 4 bases, in that order; junction bases with no gene match: 7. Germline CDR1 MGHDK, CDR2 SYGVNS. CDR3 size: 15 residues. CDR3 bases: TGTGCCAGCAAAGGGACAGGGGGCTGGGGCACTGAAGCTTTCTTT. Protein: CASKGTGGWGTEAFF.

This chain joins TRBV18 and TRBJ2-3, with D uncertain. V dropped 1 base and J dropped 0 bases, with 11 bases sitting between them. This CDR3 has 16 residues. Germline V gene sequence: CDR1 KGHSH, CDR2 LQKENI. The CDR3 nucleotides are TGTGCCAGCTCACCACTGGCGGTCAGAAGCACAGATACGCAGTATTTT. Its protein is CASSPLAVRSTDTQYF. The whole variable domain, filled in from reference TRBV18 and TRBJ2-3, reads NAGVMQNPRHLVRRRGQEARLRCSPMKGHSHVYWYRQLPEEGLKFMVYLQKENIIDESGMPKERFSAEFPKEGPSILRIQQVVRGDSAAYFCASSPLAVRSTDTQYFGPGTRLTVL.

The V gene is TRBV7-2, the J gene TRBJ2-1; D not certain. Germline V gives CDR1 SGHTA, CDR2 FQGNSA. CDR3 size: 15 residues. The V end was cut by 1 base, the J end by 0 bases, with 7 bases between. The DNA for the CDR3 is TGTGCCAGCAGCTTAGTCGGCTACTCCTACAATGAGCAGTTCTTC. This translates into CASSLVGYSYNEQFF.

The V and J genes are TRBV5-6 and TRBJ1-1, with TRBD1 matching over 7 bases. The V segment lost 5 bases and the J segment 1 base; nucleotides outside the gene matches: 8. CDR3 length equals 15 residues. From germline, CDR1 is SGHDT and CDR2 YYEEEE. CDR3 in amino acids: CASSPTGRTNTEAFF. The CDR3 DNA is TGTGCCAGCAGTCCGACAGGGCGGACGAACACTGAAGCTTTCTTT. Looking up the rest from reference TRBV5-6 and TRBJ1-1 gives the full variable domain: DAGVTQSPTHLIKTRGQQVTLRCSPKSGHDTVSWYQQALGQGPQFIFQYYEEEERQRGNFPDRFSGHQFPNYSSELNVNALLLGDSALYLCASSPTGRTNTEAFFGQGTRLTVV.

This chain uses TRBV5-5 with TRBJ2-1, with D possibly being TRBD1 (6 bases). V lost 2 bases, J lost 0 bases, and 18 bases lay in between. Germline-derived CDR1 and CDR2 are SGHKS and YYEKEE (reference sequence). The CDR3 loop spans 18 amino acids. The CDR3 protein is CASSFFYKGHSSYNEQFF. DNA for the CDR3: TGTGCCAGCAGCTTCTTTTACAAGGGACACAGCTCCTACAATGAGCAGTTCTTC.

This chain uses TRBV15 with TRBJ2-3, with a possible D match to TRBD2 (6 bases). CDR3 length: 18 residues. Looked up from germline, CDR1 is LNHNV and CDR2 is YYDKDF (reference sequence). V was pared by 2 bases and J by 2 bases, with 20 bases between. In DNA form, the CDR3 reads TGTGCCACCAGCAGACCACCAAGCGGGCAGAGAACCACAGATACGCAGTATTTT. This translates into CATSRPPSGQRTTDTQYF.

The rearrangement links TRBV20-1 to TRBJ2-3; D unclear. CDR3 length: 11 residues. Germline CDR1 reads DFQATT; CDR2 reads SNEGSKA (reference sequence). The V gene lost 1 base and the J gene lost 6 bases, with 5 bases spanning the gap. CDR3 coding DNA: TGCAGTGCTAGAGTGAAGGATACGCAGTATTTT. It translates to CSARVKDTQYF.

The CDR3 coding sequence is TGTGCCAGCGTTGGTAGTGGCGGGAATTCCCCCTACGAGCAGTACGTC. Amino acids: CASVGSGGNSPYEQYV. The chain links TRBV6-6 to TRBJ2-7; D is perhaps TRBD2 (6 bases). There are 16 residues in the CDR3. The germline V gene has CDR1 MNHNY and CDR2 SVGAGI (reference sequence). With 8 bases removed from V and 2 bases from J, the gap between germline ends came to 22 bases.